This T cell receptor beta chain was sequenced during a study of cytotoxic CD8 clonotypes in ibrutinib-treated CLL. On the study more broadly: The group held roughly twelve relapsed/refractory and fewer than 16 treatment-naive patients, with around 18 IGHV unmutated.

Study outcomes and limitations: At baseline, clonality was higher than in age-matched healthy donors and correlated with CD8+ counts.

This clone came up once. No antigen is known for it. Repertoires were generated with immunoSEQ multiplex PCR, while TCRdb's copy carries only in-frame clones and drops some. The sample lists nearly 300,000 clones, around 77% occurring once. Trimming pared 3 bases from V and 0 bases from J, leaving 5 bases between. The CDR3 is 14 residues long. Germline loops: CDR1 KGHSH, CDR2 LQKENI. Extraction of roughly 2 micrograms of genomic DNA from cryopreserved PBMCs supplied material for TCR beta libraries. The chain joins TRBV18 to TRBJ2-2; D unclear. Sample: PBMCs, taken at disease progression, from a patient treated with ibrutinib. This receptor was obtained from a human donor with chronic lymphocytic leukemia. In nucleotides, the CDR3 is TGTGCCAGCTCACCCCGGACGAACACCGGGGAGCTGTTTTTT. This codes for CASSPRTNTGELFF.